Following are 17 T cell receptor beta chains from one sample sequenced in a study of PD-1 blockade in classical Hodgkin lymphoma (dated by TCRdb to 2020 to 2021). The sample's time point label, in plain terms: cycle 1 day 1 (C1D1), immediately before nivolumab initiation. All trial patients had relapsed after autologous stem cell transplantation, with cohorts A, B and C differing in prior brentuximab vedotin exposure. The library was built by means of the immunoSEQ multiplex PCR assay. Not all clones reach the TCRdb copy of this immuneACCESS table, which keeps in-frame sequences only. Checked studies attribute under half of the gap to unresolved V genes and leave the rest unexplained. Counted in this sample were roughly 62,000 clones; 70% to 90% of them appeared once. The ten largest clones represent about an eighth of the sample. The source material was peripheral blood mononuclear cells (PBMCs), sampled at baseline. Receptors were obtained from a human donor with classical Hodgkin lymphoma.

The CDR3, as DNA: TGTGCCACCAGAACAGGGGACTATGGCTACACCTTC. It codes for CATRTGDYGYTF. The rearrangement uses TRBV30 and TRBJ1-2; 7 nucleotides agree with TRBD1. The CDR3 loop spans 12 amino acids. Trimming removed 8 bases from V and 3 bases from J; junction bases left unmatched: 6. The V gene's germline CDR1 is GTSNPN and CDR2 SVGIG (reference sequence).

The chain joins TRBV5-1 to TRBJ2-7; D is possibly TRBD1 or TRBD2 (5 bases each). Germline CDR1 SGHRS, CDR2 YFSETQ. CDR3 length: 15 amino acids. Trimming pared 2 bases from V and 5 bases from J, leaving 17 bases between. This chain's CDR3 is CASSLTGTVLNEQYF. The CDR3 region has the DNA TGCGCCAGCAGCTTAACCGGGACGGTCCTCAACGAGCAGTACTTC. Together with reference TRBV5-1 and TRBJ2-7, the CDR3 gives the full variable domain: KAGVTQTPRYLIKTRGQQVTLSCSPISGHRSVSWYQQTPGQGLQFLFEYFSETQRNKGNFPGRFSGRQFSNSRSEMNVSTLELGDSALYLCASSLTGTVLNEQYFGPGTRLTVT.

Written as DNA, the CDR3 is TGTGCCAGCAGCCCCGGGACAGGGGGCTACGAGCAGTACTTC. Its protein is CASSPGTGGYEQYF. The gene calls are TRBV27 and TRBJ2-7, with 11 bases that match TRBD1. With 6 bases clipped from V and 3 bases from J, the junction kept 4 bases outside the gene matches. Germline V gives CDR1 MNHEY, CDR2 SMNVEV (reference sequence). The CDR3 has 14 residues.

This clone was detected only once. The chain joins TRBV18 to TRBJ1-1; 7 bases line up with TRBD1. J lost 3 bases, V lost 4 bases, and 5 bases had no gene match. The CDR3 covers 14 residues. Germline CDR1 KGHSH, CDR2 LQKENI. CDR3 sequence reads: CASSRITGDTEAFF. In nucleotides, the CDR3 is TGTGCCAGCTCACGCATCACAGGGGACACTGAAGCTTTCTTT.

V gene TRBV6-1 combines with J gene TRBJ1-5, with D hard to call. V lost 1 base, J lost 4 bases, and 5 bases lay in between. Germline CDR1 MNHNS, CDR2 SASEGT. The length of the CDR3 is 13 residues. The CDR3 DNA follows: TGTGCCAGCAGTGAAGAAAGGAATCAGCCCCAGCATTTT. It encodes CASSEERNQPQHF.

This rearrangement joins TRBV7-2 to TRBJ1-2; D gene unclear. Between the trimmed V and J ends, which lost 5 bases and 8 bases, there was a span of 12 bases. Germline lookup yields CDR1 SGHTA and CDR2 FQGNSA. The CDR3 runs 12 residues. The CDR3 region is CASSPWTWGYTF. The CDR3 nucleotides are TGTGCCAGCAGCCCCTGGACCTGGGGCTACACCTTC.

The chain carries TRBV6-1 and TRBJ1-2; the D gene is possibly TRBD1 (5 bases). CDR1 is MNHNS, CDR2 SASEGT, per germline. This CDR3 has 15 residues. The V end was cut by 1 base, the J end by 6 bases, with 15 bases between. This chain's CDR3 is CASSEEGRAGDGYTF. DNA for the CDR3: TGTGCCAGCAGTGAAGAGGGCAGGGCGGGAGATGGCTACACCTTC.

This clone came up a few times. V gene TRBV7-8 combines with J gene TRBJ1-1; 7 nucleotides match TRBD1. Germline-derived CDR1 and CDR2 are SGHVS and FQNEAQ. CDR3 length: 15 residues. Trimming took 5 bases from V and 4 from J; bases not matched to a gene: 10. The CDR3 DNA sequence: TGTGCCAGCAGCCCCCGAGAGGGGGCCGTCACTGAAGCTTTCTTT. This codes for CASSPREGAVTEAFF.

As concerns this clone: It is unclear where the CDR3 begins or ends on the DNA, so no DNA is shown, and the CDR3 is as TCRdb lists it. The chain couples TRBV29-1 to TRBJ1-2. Per germline, CDR1 SQVTM and CDR2 ANQGSEA. The CDR3 is 10 amino acids long, termini counted. The CDR3 sequence: CSVEWGKGTF.

The chain has TRBV5-1 and TRBJ2-2; perhaps TRBD1 as D (6 bases). Germline V gives CDR1 SGHRS, CDR2 YFSETQ. Trimming cost V 7 bases and J 5 bases, with 15 bases left between them. CDR3 length: 14 amino acids. CDR3 residues: CASDVGQKTGELFF. DNA for the CDR3: TGCGCCAGCGATGTAGGACAGAAGACCGGGGAGCTGTTTTTT.

The chain joins TRBV5-1 to TRBJ2-5; TRBD2 might be the D (6 bases). This CDR3 is 12 amino acids long. V shed 5 bases and J shed 5 bases, with 10 bases lying between them. CDR1 is SGHRS and CDR2 is YFSETQ in the germline V gene. CDR3 bases: TGCGCCAGCAGGGAGGGCGGCGAGACCCAGTACTTC. Its translation: CASREGGETQYF.

The chain has TRBV10-2 and TRBJ1-4; 8 bases are a match to TRBD1. Trimming removed 7 bases from V and 7 bases from J; junction bases left unmatched: 14. The length of the CDR3 is 16 residues. The germline gives CDR1 WSHSY, CDR2 SAAADI. As DNA, the CDR3 is TGCGCCAGCAAAGGGCTTCGTCAGGGGGCAAGTGAAAAACTGTTTTTT. Translating it yields CASKGLRQGASEKLFF.

The chain has TRBV9 and TRBJ2-1; a possible D gene is TRBD2 (6 bases). Trimming pared 2 bases from V and 5 bases from J, leaving 14 bases between. CDR3 length: 15 amino acids. Germline V gene data show CDR1 as SGDLS and CDR2 as YYNGEE. CDR3: CASSVSSEWHNEQFF. The CDR3 DNA is TGTGCCAGCAGCGTCTCTAGCGAATGGCACAATGAGCAGTTCTTC.

CDR3 amino acids: CASSHRVNTGELFF. The CDR3 DNA reads as TGTGCCAGTAGTCACAGGGTGAACACCGGGGAGCTGTTTTTT. The chain recombines TRBV19 with TRBJ2-2; the D gene is possibly TRBD1 (6 bases). The CDR3 totals 14 residues. Germline CDR1 is LNHDA and CDR2 is SQIVND (reference sequence). Trimming removed 5 bases at V and 1 base at J, with 8 bases between.

The V call is TRBV4-3, the J call TRBJ1-1, with D unclear. The germline V and J ends were trimmed by 3 bases and 2 bases, with 13 bases remaining between them. CDR1 is LGHNA, CDR2 YSLEER, per germline. The CDR3 runs 15 residues. In nucleotides, the CDR3 is TGCGCCAGCAGCCAGGGCGTAGGCCTAAACACTGAAGCTTTCTTT. It encodes CASSQGVGLNTEAFF.

The rearrangement uses TRBV9 and TRBJ1-1, with D hard to call. The V end was cut by 4 bases, the J end by 0 bases, with 7 bases between. Per the germline V gene, CDR1 is SGDLS and CDR2 is YYNGEE. This CDR3 region has 13 residues. CDR3 protein: CASSQNLNTEAFF. In DNA form, the CDR3 reads TGTGCCAGCAGCCAAAACTTGAACACTGAAGCTTTCTTT. The whole variable domain, remainder taken from reference TRBV9 and TRBJ1-1, is DSGVTQTPKHLITATGQRVTLRCSPRSGDLSVYWYQQSLDQGLQFLIQYYNGEERAKGNILERFSAQQFPDLHSELNLSSLELGDSALYFCASSQNLNTEAFFGQGTRLTVV.

This chain uses TRBV5-1 with TRBJ2-7; 8 bases map to TRBD1. Germline trimming cut 2 bases from V and 5 bases from J; bases unmatched to any gene: 9. This CDR3 has 15 residues. Germline V gene lookup returns CDR1 SGHRS and CDR2 YFSETQ. The CDR3 region is CASSLRQGLADEQYF. The DNA of the CDR3 is TGCGCCAGCAGCTTACGACAGGGGCTAGCTGACGAGCAGTACTTC.